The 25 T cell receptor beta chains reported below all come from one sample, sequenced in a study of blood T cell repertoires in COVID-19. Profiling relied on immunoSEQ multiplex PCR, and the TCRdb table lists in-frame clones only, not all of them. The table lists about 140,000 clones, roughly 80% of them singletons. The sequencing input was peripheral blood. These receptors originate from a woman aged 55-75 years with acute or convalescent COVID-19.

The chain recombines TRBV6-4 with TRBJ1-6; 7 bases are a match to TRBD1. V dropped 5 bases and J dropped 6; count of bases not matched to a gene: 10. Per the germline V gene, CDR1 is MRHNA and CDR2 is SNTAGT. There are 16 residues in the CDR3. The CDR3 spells CASSPGTVNSNSPLHF. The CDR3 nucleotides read TGTGCCAGCAGTCCCGGGACAGTAAATAGTAATTCACCCCTCCACTTT.

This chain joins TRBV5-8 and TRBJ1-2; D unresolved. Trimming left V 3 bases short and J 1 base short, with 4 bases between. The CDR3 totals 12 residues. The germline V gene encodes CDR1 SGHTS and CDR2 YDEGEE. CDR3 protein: CASSSYNYGYTF. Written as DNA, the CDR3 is TGTGCCAGCAGCTCCTATAACTATGGCTACACCTTC. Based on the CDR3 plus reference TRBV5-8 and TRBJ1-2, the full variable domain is EAGVTQSPTHLIKTRGQQATLRCSPISGHTSVYWYQQALGLGLQFLLWYDEGEERNRGNFPPRFSGRQFPNYSSELNVNALELEDSALYLCASSSYNYGYTFGSGTRLTVV.

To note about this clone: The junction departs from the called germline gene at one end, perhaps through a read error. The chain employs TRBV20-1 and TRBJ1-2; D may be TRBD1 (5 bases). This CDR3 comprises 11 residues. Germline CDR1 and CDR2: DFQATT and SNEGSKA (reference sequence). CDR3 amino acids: CSAYWGERSFF. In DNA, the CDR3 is TGCAGTGCTTATTGGGGGGAGAGGTCCTTTTTC.

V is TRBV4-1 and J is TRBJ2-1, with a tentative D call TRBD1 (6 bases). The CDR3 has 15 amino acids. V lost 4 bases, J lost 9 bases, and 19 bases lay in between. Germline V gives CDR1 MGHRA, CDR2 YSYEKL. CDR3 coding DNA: TGCGCCAGCAGCCTGGTGTATGAGAGGGGGATTGAGCAGTTCTTC. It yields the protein CASSLVYERGIEQFF.

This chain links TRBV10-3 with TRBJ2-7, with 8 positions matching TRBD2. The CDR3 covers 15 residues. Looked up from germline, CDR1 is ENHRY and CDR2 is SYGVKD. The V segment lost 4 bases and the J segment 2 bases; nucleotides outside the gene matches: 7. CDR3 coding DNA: TGTGCCATCAGTGGGGCTGGGACTAGTCCCTACGAGCAGTACTTC. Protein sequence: CAISGAGTSPYEQYF.

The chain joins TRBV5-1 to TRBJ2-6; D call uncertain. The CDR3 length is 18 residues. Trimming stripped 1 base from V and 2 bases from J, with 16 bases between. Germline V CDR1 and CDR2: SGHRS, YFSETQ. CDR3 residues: CASSLRGPSEAGANVLTF. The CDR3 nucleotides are TGCGCCAGCAGCTTGAGAGGTCCCAGTGAGGCTGGGGCCAACGTCCTGACTTTC.

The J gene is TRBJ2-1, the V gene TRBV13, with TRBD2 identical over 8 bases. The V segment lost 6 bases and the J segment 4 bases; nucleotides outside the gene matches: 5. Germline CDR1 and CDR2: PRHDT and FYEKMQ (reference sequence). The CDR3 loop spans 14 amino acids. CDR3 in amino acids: CASSRLAMYNEQFF. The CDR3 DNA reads TGTGCCAGCAGTCGACTAGCGATGTACAATGAGCAGTTCTTC. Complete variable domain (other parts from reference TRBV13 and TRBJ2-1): AAGVIQSPRHLIKEKRETATLKCYPIPRHDTVYWYQQGPGQDPQFLISFYEKMQSDKGSIPDRFSAQQFSDYHSELNMSSLELGDSALYFCASSRLAMYNEQFFGPGTRLTVL.

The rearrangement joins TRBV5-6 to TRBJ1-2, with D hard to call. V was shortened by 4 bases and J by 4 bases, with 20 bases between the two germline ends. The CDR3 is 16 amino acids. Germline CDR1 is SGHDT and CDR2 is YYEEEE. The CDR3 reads CASSPLYEFVAYGYTF. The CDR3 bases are TGTGCCAGCAGCCCCTTGTATGAGTTCGTCGCCTATGGCTACACCTTC.

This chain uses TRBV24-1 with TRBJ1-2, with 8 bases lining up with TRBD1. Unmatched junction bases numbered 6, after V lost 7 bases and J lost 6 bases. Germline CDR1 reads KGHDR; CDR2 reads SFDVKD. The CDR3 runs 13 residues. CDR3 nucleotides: TGTGCCACCAGCAGGACAGGGAGTAATGGCTACACCTTC. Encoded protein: CATSRTGSNGYTF.

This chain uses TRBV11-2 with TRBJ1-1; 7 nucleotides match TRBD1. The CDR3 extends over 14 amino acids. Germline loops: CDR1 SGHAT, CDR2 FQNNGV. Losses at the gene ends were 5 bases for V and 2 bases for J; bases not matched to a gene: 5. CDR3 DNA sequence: TGTGCCAGCAGCCCGAACAGGGGTAACACTGAAGCTTTCTTT. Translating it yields CASSPNRGNTEAFF. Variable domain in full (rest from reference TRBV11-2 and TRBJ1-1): EAGVAQSPRYKIIEKRQSVAFWCNPISGHATLYWYQQILGQGPKLLIQFQNNGVVDDSQLPKDRFSAERLKGVDSTLKIQPAKLEDSAVYLCASSPNRGNTEAFFGQGTRLTVV.

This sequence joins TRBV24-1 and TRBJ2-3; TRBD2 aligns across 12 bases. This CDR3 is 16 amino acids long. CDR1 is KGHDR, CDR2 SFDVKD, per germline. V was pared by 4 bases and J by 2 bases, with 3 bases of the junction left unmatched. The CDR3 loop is CATSEASGRATDTQYF. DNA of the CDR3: TGTGCCACCAGTGAGGCTAGCGGGAGGGCCACAGATACGCAGTATTTT.

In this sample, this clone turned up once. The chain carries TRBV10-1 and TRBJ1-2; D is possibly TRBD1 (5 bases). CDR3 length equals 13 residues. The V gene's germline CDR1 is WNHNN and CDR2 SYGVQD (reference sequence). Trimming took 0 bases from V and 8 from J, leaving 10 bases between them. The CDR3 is CASSESPGPGYTF. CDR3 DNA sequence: TGCGCCAGCAGTGAGTCGCCAGGGCCCGGCTACACCTTC.

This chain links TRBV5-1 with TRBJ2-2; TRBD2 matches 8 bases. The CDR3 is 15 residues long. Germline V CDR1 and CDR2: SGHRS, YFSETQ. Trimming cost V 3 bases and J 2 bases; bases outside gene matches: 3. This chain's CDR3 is CASSSSGSNTGELFF. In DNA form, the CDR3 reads TGCGCCAGCAGCTCGAGCGGGAGTAACACCGGGGAGCTGTTTTTT.

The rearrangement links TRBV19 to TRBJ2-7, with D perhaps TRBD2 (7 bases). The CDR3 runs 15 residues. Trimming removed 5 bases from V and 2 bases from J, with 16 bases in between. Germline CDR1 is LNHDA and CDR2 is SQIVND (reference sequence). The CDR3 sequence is CASSPGGLDPYEQYF. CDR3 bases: TGTGCCAGTAGTCCCGGGGGGCTAGACCCCTACGAGCAGTACTTC. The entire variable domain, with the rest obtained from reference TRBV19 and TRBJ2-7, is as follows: DGGITQSPKYLFRKEGQNVTLSCEQNLNHDAMYWYRQDPGQGLRLIYYSQIVNDFQKGDIAEGYSVSREKKESFPLTVTSAQKNPTAFYLCASSPGGLDPYEQYFGPGTRLTVT.

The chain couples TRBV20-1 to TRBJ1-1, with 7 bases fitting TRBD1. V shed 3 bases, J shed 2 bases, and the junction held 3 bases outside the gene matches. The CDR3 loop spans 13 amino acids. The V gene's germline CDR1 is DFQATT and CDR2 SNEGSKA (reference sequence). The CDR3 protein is CSASRDRNTEAFF. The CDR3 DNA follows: TGCAGTGCTAGTCGGGACAGAAACACTGAAGCTTTCTTT.

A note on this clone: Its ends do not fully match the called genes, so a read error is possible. The CDR3 DNA sequence: TGTGCCATCAGACAAAGCGGGAGAAGGATCTTC. This sequence encodes CAIRQSGRRIF. The rearrangement joins TRBV10-3 to TRBJ2-1; 8 positions agree with TRBD2. The CDR3 totals 11 residues. The germline V gene encodes CDR1 ENHRY and CDR2 SYGVKD.

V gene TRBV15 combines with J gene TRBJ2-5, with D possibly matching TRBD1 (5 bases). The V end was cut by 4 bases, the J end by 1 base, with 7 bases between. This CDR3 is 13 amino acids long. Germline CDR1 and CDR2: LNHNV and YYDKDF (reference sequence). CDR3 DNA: TGTGCCACCAGCAACACAGGCCAAGAGACCCAGTACTTC. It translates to CATSNTGQETQYF.

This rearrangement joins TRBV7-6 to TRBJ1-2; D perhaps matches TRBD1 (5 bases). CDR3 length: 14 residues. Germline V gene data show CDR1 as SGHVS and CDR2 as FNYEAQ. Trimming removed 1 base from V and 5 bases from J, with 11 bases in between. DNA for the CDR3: TGTGCCAGCAGCTTAGATCCAGGGCGGTATGGCTACACCTTC. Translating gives CASSLDPGRYGYTF. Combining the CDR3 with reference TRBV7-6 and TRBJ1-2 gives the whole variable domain GAGVSQSPRYKVTKRGQDVALRCDPISGHVSLYWYRQALGQGPEFLTYFNYEAQQDKSGLPNDRFSAERPEGSISTLTIQRTEQRDSAMYRCASSLDPGRYGYTFGSGTRLTVV.

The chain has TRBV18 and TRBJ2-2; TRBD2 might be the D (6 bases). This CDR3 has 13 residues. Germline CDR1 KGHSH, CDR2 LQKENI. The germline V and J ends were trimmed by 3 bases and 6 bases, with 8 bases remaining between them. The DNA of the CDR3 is TGTGCCAGCTCACCCAGGGAGGCCGGGGAGCTGTTTTTT. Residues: CASSPREAGELFF.

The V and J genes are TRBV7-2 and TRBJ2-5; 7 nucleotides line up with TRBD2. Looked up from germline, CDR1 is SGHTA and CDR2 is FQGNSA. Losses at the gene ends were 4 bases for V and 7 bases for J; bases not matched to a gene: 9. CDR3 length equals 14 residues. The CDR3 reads CASSSGLPKATQYF. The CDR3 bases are TGTGCCAGCAGCTCGGGACTACCTAAGGCGACCCAGTACTTC.

The CDR3 spells CSVQTGGRADTQYF. CDR3 nucleotides: TGCAGCGTACAGACAGGGGGCCGGGCAGATACGCAGTATTTT. The chain links TRBV29-1 to TRBJ2-3; 10 bases align to TRBD1. The CDR3 covers 14 residues. With V trimmed by 6 bases and J by 4 bases, 7 bases remained unmatched. Germline V gene lookup returns CDR1 SQVTM and CDR2 ANQGSEA.

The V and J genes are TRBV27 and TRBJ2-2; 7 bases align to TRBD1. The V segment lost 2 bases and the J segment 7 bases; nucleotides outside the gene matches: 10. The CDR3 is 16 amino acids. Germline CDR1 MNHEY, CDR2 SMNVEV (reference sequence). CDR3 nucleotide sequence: TGTGCCAGCAGTTTAACCCCGGACAGGTCCTACGGGGAGCTGTTTTTT. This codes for CASSLTPDRSYGELFF.

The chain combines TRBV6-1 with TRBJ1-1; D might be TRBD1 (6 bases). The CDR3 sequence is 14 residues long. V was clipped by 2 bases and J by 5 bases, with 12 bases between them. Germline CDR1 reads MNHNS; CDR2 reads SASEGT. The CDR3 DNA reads TGTGCCAGCAGTGAACGGTGGCAGGGGACTGAAGCTTTCTTT. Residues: CASSERWQGTEAFF.

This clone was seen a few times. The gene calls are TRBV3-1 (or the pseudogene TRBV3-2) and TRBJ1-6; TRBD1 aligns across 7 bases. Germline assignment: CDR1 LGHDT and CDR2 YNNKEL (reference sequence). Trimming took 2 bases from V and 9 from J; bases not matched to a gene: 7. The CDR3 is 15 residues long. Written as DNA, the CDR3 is TGTGCCAGCAGCCAAACAGGGGCGGTGAGTTCACCCCTCCACTTT. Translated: CASSQTGAVSSPLHF.

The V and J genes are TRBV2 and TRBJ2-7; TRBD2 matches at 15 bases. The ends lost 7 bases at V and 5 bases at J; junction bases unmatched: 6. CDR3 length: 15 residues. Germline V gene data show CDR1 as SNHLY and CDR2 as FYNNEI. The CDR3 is CASTGLAGGSDEQYF. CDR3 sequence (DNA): TGTGCCAGCACGGGACTAGCGGGAGGATCGGACGAGCAGTACTTC.